What follows are 13 T cell receptor beta chains derived from one specimen sequenced in a study of shared clonotypes between healthy human individuals. Sequencing used immunoSEQ multiplex PCR; TCRdb keeps in-frame clones, though not all of them. The data contain some 2.3 million clones, more than 85% of them singletons. Sequencing input: naive CD4+ T cells from PBMCs. Subset defined: CD45RA+ positively selected. These receptor sequences come from a man aged 18 to 30 in good health. Some clones in this sample may be carry-over from other donors' samples.

This sequence joins TRBV30 and TRBJ2-1; D uncertain. Deletions cut 5 bases from V and 7 bases from J, with 12 bases between. The length of the CDR3 is 12 residues. CDR1 and CDR2 from the germline V gene are GTSNPN and SVGIG (reference sequence). CDR3 sequence (DNA): TGTGCCTGGGGAGCGAACCAAAATGAGCAGTTCTTC. This sequence encodes CAWGANQNEQFF.

The rearrangement links TRBV29-1 to TRBJ1-1; D is perhaps TRBD1 (5 bases). V lost 3 bases, J lost 7 bases, and 24 bases lay in between. The CDR3 runs to 16 residues. CDR1 is SQVTM, CDR2 ANQGSEA, per germline. CDR3 residues: CSVDPLVATLGGEAFF. The CDR3 nucleotides are TGCAGCGTTGACCCCTTGGTCGCTACCTTGGGGGGTGAAGCTTTCTTT.

The J gene is TRBJ2-3, the V gene TRBV7-8; D gene ambiguous. The V and J ends lost 1 base and 4 bases respectively, with 9 bases between them. Looked up from germline, CDR1 is SGHVS and CDR2 is FQNEAQ. This CDR3 is 14 amino acids long. The CDR3 region has the DNA TGTGCCAGCAGCTTAGGGATGAAGGCAGATACGCAGTATTTT. Its translation: CASSLGMKADTQYF.

This chain connects TRBV4-2 to TRBJ2-1; D ambiguous. CDR1 is LGHNA, CDR2 YNFKEQ, per germline. V lost 0 bases to trimming and J lost 5 bases, with 20 bases between them. This CDR3 has 18 residues. The CDR3: CASSQDQVRRTYNNEQFF. CDR3 coding DNA: TGTGCCAGCAGCCAAGATCAAGTGCGTCGTACGTACAACAATGAGCAGTTCTTC.

The rearrangement joins TRBV28 to TRBJ1-1; 9 bases match TRBD1. Germline values: CDR1 MDHEN, CDR2 SYDVKM. V lost 5 bases to trimming and J lost 5 bases; unmatched junction nucleotides: 6. The CDR3 length is 14 residues. The CDR3 DNA reads TGTGCCAGCAGTCCACGGACAGGGGAAACTGAAGCTTTCTTT. Translated, it gives CASSPRTGETEAFF.

This sequence joins TRBV6-1 and TRBJ2-6; D remains ambiguous. The germline V gene has CDR1 MNHNS and CDR2 SASEGT. Trimming removed 4 bases from V and 3 bases from J, with 7 bases in between. The CDR3 has 14 amino acids. Here the CDR3 reads CASSAGIGANVLTF. The CDR3 DNA is TGTGCCAGCAGTGCTGGTATTGGGGCCAACGTCCTGACTTTC.

This chain links TRBV7-2 with TRBJ1-4; D not certain. CDR1 is SGHTA and CDR2 is FQGNSA in the germline V gene. The CDR3 extends over 15 amino acids. The germline V and J ends were trimmed by 3 bases and 7 bases, with 15 bases remaining between them. The CDR3 sequence: CASSFDEDWGEKLFF. DNA of the CDR3: TGTGCCAGCAGCTTCGACGAGGATTGGGGTGAAAAACTGTTTTTT.

J is TRBJ2-5 and V is TRBV7-2; 8 nucleotides agree with TRBD1. This CDR3 is built from 14 residues. V was pared by 5 bases and J by 1 base, with 3 bases of the junction left unmatched. Germline CDR1 and CDR2: SGHTA and FQGNSA. The CDR3 bases are TGTGCCAGCAGCGTGGACAGGGCCCAAGAGACCCAGTACTTC. Encoded protein: CASSVDRAQETQYF. The full variable domain, its missing parts supplied by reference TRBV7-2 and TRBJ2-5, is GAGVSQSPSNKVTEKGKDVELRCDPISGHTALYWYRQSLGQGLEFLIYFQGNSAPDKSGLPSDRFSAERTGGSVSTLTIQRTQQEDSAVYLCASSVDRAQETQYFGPGTRLLVL.

The chain has TRBV15 and TRBJ2-2, with 7 bases lining up with TRBD2. The V segment lost 4 bases and the J segment 2 bases; nucleotides outside the gene matches: 13. Looked up from germline, CDR1 is LNHNV and CDR2 is YYDKDF (reference sequence). The CDR3 loop spans 18 amino acids. DNA of the CDR3: TGTGCCACCAGCAAAGACTCGGGCCTAGCGGATAACACCGGGGAGCTGTTTTTT. Translation: CATSKDSGLADNTGELFF.

This clone has just one count. The gene calls are TRBV18 and TRBJ2-1; 7 bases are a match to TRBD1. Trimming took 8 bases from V and 1 from J; bases not matched to a gene: 5. Looked up from germline, CDR1 is KGHSH and CDR2 is LQKENI. The CDR3 loop spans 14 amino acids. The CDR3 region has the DNA TGTGCCAGCGCGGACAGGAATTCCTACAATGAGCAGTTCTTC. The encoded protein is CASADRNSYNEQFF. Full variable domain (missing parts from reference TRBV18 and TRBJ2-1): NAGVMQNPRHLVRRRGQEARLRCSPMKGHSHVYWYRQLPEEGLKFMVYLQKENIIDESGMPKERFSAEFPKEGPSILRIQQVVRGDSAAYFCASADRNSYNEQFFGPGTRLTVL.

The V call is TRBV28, the J call TRBJ2-7; D possibly corresponds to TRBD1 (6 bases). V was clipped by 4 bases and J by 3 bases, with 16 bases between them. CDR1 MDHEN and CDR2 SYDVKM come from the germline V gene. This CDR3 has 15 amino acids. CDR3 residues: CASSSGKVGGYEQYF. In DNA form, the CDR3 reads TGTGCCAGCAGTTCAGGGAAAGTAGGGGGCTACGAGCAGTACTTC.

This sequence joins TRBV6-1 and TRBJ2-5; D may be TRBD1 or TRBD2 (5 bases each). The ends were cut back, 3 bases at V and 1 base at J, with 12 bases in the middle. Germline CDR1 is MNHNS and CDR2 is SASEGT. CDR3 length equals 15 residues. CDR3 nucleotides: TGTGCCAGCAGTGACGGGGCCCACCCCCAAGAGACCCAGTACTTC. This codes for CASSDGAHPQETQYF.

The chain has TRBV5-1 and TRBJ1-1, with 10 bases lining up with TRBD1. The V segment lost 4 bases and the J segment 6 bases; nucleotides outside the gene matches: 9. Germline V gene lookup returns CDR1 SGHRS and CDR2 YFSETQ. The CDR3 has 15 amino acids. The CDR3 spells CASSETGQGEAEAFF. As DNA, the CDR3 is TGCGCCAGCAGCGAGACTGGACAGGGGGAAGCTGAAGCTTTCTTT.